The 17 T cell receptor beta chains below all came from one sample that was sequenced in a study of identifying expanded T cells in peripheral blood. Sequencing used immunoSEQ multiplex PCR; TCRdb keeps in-frame clones, though not all of them. The sample holds 85,000 to 100,000 clones, around 88% seen once. The specimen was blood. Receptors originate from a person between 18 and 69 years old in good health.

This chain joins TRBV5-8 and TRBJ2-2; D is undetermined. The germline V gene encodes CDR1 SGHTS and CDR2 YDEGEE. V was pared by 1 base and J by 1 base, with 8 bases between. The CDR3 is 15 amino acids. The CDR3 spells CASSLNQRNTGELFF. For the CDR3, the DNA is TGTGCCAGCAGCTTGAACCAGCGGAACACCGGGGAGCTGTTTTTT.

There are a few counts of this clone. The chain carries TRBV5-4 and TRBJ2-7; 7 bases line up with TRBD2. Germline lookup yields CDR1 SGHNT and CDR2 YYREEE (reference sequence). V lost 4 bases to trimming and J lost 5 bases; unmatched junction nucleotides: 9. This CDR3 spans 14 amino acids. CDR3 region: CASSLGGGYNEQYF. CDR3 in DNA: TGTGCCAGCAGCCTCGGCGGGGGATACAACGAGCAGTACTTC.

V and J are TRBV4-1 and TRBJ2-1; TRBD2 matches at 10 bases. Germline-derived CDR1 and CDR2 are MGHRA and YSYEKL. The ends lost 3 bases at V and 0 bases at J; junction bases unmatched: 5. The CDR3 is 17 amino acids. CDR3 sequence reads: CASSQIAGGHSYNEQFF. As DNA, the CDR3 is TGCGCCAGCAGCCAGATAGCGGGGGGCCACTCCTACAATGAGCAGTTCTTC.

The V gene is TRBV5-1, the J gene TRBJ2-2; D possibly uses TRBD1 or TRBD2 (6 bases each). Trimming left V 7 bases short and J 3 bases short, with 16 bases between. Germline assignment: CDR1 SGHRS and CDR2 YFSETQ. CDR3 length equals 15 residues. CDR3 region: CASRRSGADTGELFF. The CDR3, as DNA: TGCGCCAGCCGGAGGTCGGGGGCGGACACCGGGGAGCTGTTTTTT.

The genes are TRBV5-6 and TRBJ1-1; TRBD1 aligns across 7 bases. With 4 bases clipped from V and 0 bases from J, the junction kept 0 bases outside the gene matches. The CDR3 is 13 residues long. CDR1 is SGHDT and CDR2 is YYEEEE in the germline V gene. CDR3 region: CASSGTVNTEAFF. Here the CDR3 DNA reads TGTGCCAGCAGCGGGACAGTGAACACTGAAGCTTTCTTT.

The rearrangement uses TRBV6-5 and TRBJ2-2; the D gene is possibly TRBD1 (6 bases). The germline CDR1 and CDR2 sequences are MNHEY and SVGAGI. The CDR3 length is 13 residues. V was trimmed by 5 bases and J by 5 bases, leaving 9 bases between them. In DNA form, the CDR3 reads TGTGCCAGCAGTGGACAGATAACCGGGGAGCTGTTTTTT. Encoded protein: CASSGQITGELFF.

The sample holds one count of this clone. This rearrangement joins TRBV7-9 to TRBJ2-1; TRBD2 aligns across 13 bases. In germline, CDR1 is SEHNR, CDR2 FQNEAQ (reference sequence). This CDR3 has 15 amino acids. The V segment lost 6 bases and the J segment 7 bases; nucleotides outside the gene matches: 6. CDR3 residues: CASRDTSGRANEQFF. As DNA, the CDR3 is TGTGCCAGCAGGGATACTAGCGGGAGGGCGAATGAGCAGTTCTTC.

The chain recombines TRBV7-2 with TRBJ2-1; D unclear. The CDR3 is 12 residues long. V was trimmed by 5 bases and J by 4 bases, leaving 6 bases between them. Germline values: CDR1 SGHTA, CDR2 FQGNSA. CDR3 amino acids: CASSPRYNEQFF. CDR3 coding DNA: TGTGCCAGCAGCCCCCGGTACAATGAGCAGTTCTTC.

The chain carries TRBV6-1 and TRBJ2-7; 7 positions match TRBD1. Germline loops: CDR1 MNHNS, CDR2 SASEGT. V was pared by 11 bases and J by 0 bases, with 7 bases of the junction left unmatched. The CDR3 contains 13 residues. Here the CDR3 reads CAARGQLSYEQYF. CDR3 coding DNA: TGTGCCGCCCGGGGACAGCTCTCCTACGAGCAGTACTTC.

V is TRBV30 and J is TRBJ2-7, with 7 nucleotides matching TRBD1. V shed 1 base, J shed 5 bases, and the junction held 5 bases outside the gene matches. The germline V gene has CDR1 GTSNPN and CDR2 SVGIG (reference sequence). The CDR3 is 13 amino acids. The CDR3 reads CAWSERQGHEQYF. The CDR3, as DNA: TGTGCCTGGAGTGAGAGACAGGGCCACGAGCAGTACTTC.

The chain is built from TRBV11-2 and TRBJ2-7, with TRBD2 matching over 11 bases. CDR1 SGHAT and CDR2 FQNNGV come from the germline V gene. The CDR3 runs 15 residues. Unmatched junction bases numbered 6, after V lost 5 bases and J lost 3 bases. CDR3 nucleotides: TGTGCCAGCAGCATAACGGGACTAGCGGACTACGAGCAGTACTTC. Translation gives CASSITGLADYEQYF.

This clone has just a few counts. This chain connects TRBV6-5 to TRBJ1-2; TRBD1 matches 8 bases. After removal of 4 bases from V and 9 bases from J, the junction contained 10 bases not matched to a gene. Germline V CDR1 and CDR2: MNHEY, SVGAGI. This CDR3 is built from 14 residues. The CDR3: CASSSDREYLRYTF. The CDR3 nucleotides read TGTGCCAGCAGTTCGGACAGGGAGTATTTGCGCTACACCTTC.

The V and J genes are TRBV5-1 and TRBJ2-2; 14 bases agree with TRBD2. Germline assignment: CDR1 SGHRS and CDR2 YFSETQ. Losses at the gene ends were 4 bases for V and 0 bases for J; bases not matched to a gene: 8. This CDR3 contains 19 residues. The DNA of the CDR3 is TGCGCCAGCAGCAGAGGACTAGCGGGGGGCCAACCGAACACCGGGGAGCTGTTTTTT. Protein sequence: CASSRGLAGGQPNTGELFF. Combining the CDR3 with reference TRBV5-1 and TRBJ2-2 gives the whole variable domain KAGVTQTPRYLIKTRGQQVTLSCSPISGHRSVSWYQQTPGQGLQFLFEYFSETQRNKGNFPGRFSGRQFSNSRSEMNVSTLELGDSALYLCASSRGLAGGQPNTGELFFGEGSRLTVL.

This clone occurred once. The rearrangement links TRBV5-8 to TRBJ2-5; D is tentatively TRBD1 or TRBD2 (6 bases each). Germline CDR1 and CDR2: SGHTS and YDEGEE. Deletions cut 0 bases from V and 2 bases from J, with 11 bases between. The CDR3 sequence is 15 residues long. The CDR3 region has the DNA TGTGCCAGCAGCTTGGAATGGGGGGCACAAGAGACCCAGTACTTC. It yields the protein CASSLEWGAQETQYF. Together with reference TRBV5-8 and TRBJ2-5, the CDR3 gives the full variable domain: EAGVTQSPTHLIKTRGQQATLRCSPISGHTSVYWYQQALGLGLQFLLWYDEGEERNRGNFPPRFSGRQFPNYSSELNVNALELEDSALYLCASSLEWGAQETQYFGPGTRLLVL.

This clone was seen a few times. V gene TRBV6-4 combines with J gene TRBJ2-5, with D perhaps matching TRBD1 or TRBD2 (5 bases each). Trimming took off 1 base at V and 3 bases at J, with 18 bases between the two ends. This CDR3 contains 17 residues. Germline CDR1 reads MRHNA; CDR2 reads SNTAGT. This CDR3 is CASSDFGPEGTEETQYF. CDR3 nucleotides: TGTGCCAGCAGTGACTTCGGACCCGAAGGGACGGAAGAGACCCAGTACTTC.

This clone appeared once. CDR3 coding DNA: TGTGCCAGCAGCTCAGACAGGGTAGGGCCTCGTCCGACTGACGAGCAGTACTTC. This sequence encodes CASSSDRVGPRPTDEQYF. The V gene is TRBV7-9, the J gene TRBJ2-7; 7 bases are a match to TRBD1. Per the germline V gene, CDR1 is SEHNR and CDR2 is FQNEAQ (reference sequence). The CDR3 consists of 18 residues. V was pared by 4 bases and J by 5 bases, with 20 bases of the junction left unmatched.

DNA for the CDR3: TGTGCCAGTAGTGTGAACACTGAAGCTTTCTTT. Its translation is CASSVNTEAFF. The chain combines TRBV19 with TRBJ1-1; D is unclear. Trimming shortened V by 5 bases and J by 0 bases, and 1 base separated the two germline ends. The CDR3 totals 11 residues. Germline V CDR1 and CDR2: LNHDA, SQIVND (reference sequence).